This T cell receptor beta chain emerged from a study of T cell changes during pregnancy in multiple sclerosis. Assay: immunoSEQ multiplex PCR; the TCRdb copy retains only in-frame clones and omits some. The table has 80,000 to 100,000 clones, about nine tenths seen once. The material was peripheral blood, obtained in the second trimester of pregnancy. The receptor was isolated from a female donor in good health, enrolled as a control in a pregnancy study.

CDR3 DNA sequence: TGTGCCAGCATCCGGCGAACAGGGTCCGGGGAGCTGTTTTTT. Its translation: CASIRRTGSGELFF. The chain couples TRBV2 to TRBJ2-2; D possibly corresponds to TRBD1 (6 bases). The CDR3 spans 14 residues. CDR1 SNHLY and CDR2 FYNNEI come from the germline V gene. Trimming took 7 bases from V and 6 from J, leaving 15 bases between them.